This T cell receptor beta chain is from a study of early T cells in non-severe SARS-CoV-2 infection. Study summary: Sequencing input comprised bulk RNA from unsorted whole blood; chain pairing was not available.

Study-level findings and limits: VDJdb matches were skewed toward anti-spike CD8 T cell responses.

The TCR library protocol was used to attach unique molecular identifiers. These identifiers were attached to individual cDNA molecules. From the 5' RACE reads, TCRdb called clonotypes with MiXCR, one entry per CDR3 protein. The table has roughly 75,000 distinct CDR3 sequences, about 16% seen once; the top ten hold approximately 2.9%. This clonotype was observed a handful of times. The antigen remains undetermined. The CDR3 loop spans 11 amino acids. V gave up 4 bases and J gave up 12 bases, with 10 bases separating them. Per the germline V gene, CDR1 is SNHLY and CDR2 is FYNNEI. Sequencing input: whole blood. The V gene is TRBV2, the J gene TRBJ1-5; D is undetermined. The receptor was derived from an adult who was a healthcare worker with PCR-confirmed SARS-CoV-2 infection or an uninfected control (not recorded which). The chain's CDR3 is CASSAVELQHF. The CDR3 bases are TGTGCCAGCAGTGCGGTGGAGCTCCAGCATTTT.